This T cell receptor beta chain was recovered during a study of blood T cell repertoires in COVID-19. On the study more broadly: COVID-19 samples from acute and convalescent phases originated in the United States, Italy and Spain.

Between the trimmed V and J ends, which lost 3 bases and 5 bases, there was a span of 13 bases. The germline CDR1 and CDR2 sequences are SGHTA and FQGNSA. The CDR3 extends over 14 amino acids. As handled by the study authors: The authors estimated nucleated cell counts from reference gene primer amplification. Assay: immunoSEQ multiplex PCR; the TCRdb copy retains only in-frame clones and omits some. Clonal size and the V and J genes are those of that table, whereas D and trimming came from the DNA. Of 90,000 or so clones listed, 70% to 90% are singletons. V is TRBV7-2 and J is TRBJ1-1; D is possibly TRBD1 (6 bases). The sample comprised peripheral blood. The sequence came from a man aged 60 to 69 with acute or convalescent COVID-19. The CDR3 DNA sequence: TGTGCCAGCAGCTTGCAGGGGCGGGGGACTGAAGCTTTCTTT. Translated, it gives CASSLQGRGTEAFF.